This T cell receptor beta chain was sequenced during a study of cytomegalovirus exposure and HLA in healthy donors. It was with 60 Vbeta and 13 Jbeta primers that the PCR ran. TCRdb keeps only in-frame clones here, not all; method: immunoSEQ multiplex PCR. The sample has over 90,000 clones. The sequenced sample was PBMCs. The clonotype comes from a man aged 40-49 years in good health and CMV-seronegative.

As DNA, the CDR3 is TGTGCCAGCAGCTTTTCCCTAGCGGGGTACAATGAGCAGTTCTTC. It encodes CASSFSLAGYNEQFF. This rearrangement joins TRBV5-4 to TRBJ2-1, with 9 nucleotides matching TRBD2. The CDR3 runs to 15 residues. V gave up 2 bases and J gave up 4 bases; unmatched junction bases: 4. The germline V gene encodes CDR1 SGHNT and CDR2 YYREEE (reference sequence).